One sample yielded the 10 T cell receptor beta chains listed below, sequenced in a study of cytomegalovirus exposure and HLA in healthy donors. The PCR contained 60 Vbeta and 13 Jbeta primers. Sequencing was performed with immunoSEQ multiplex PCR; in TCRdb, only in-frame clones are kept and a portion is missing. The top ten hold 1% to 1.5% of the sample, which has approximately 160,000 clones, around 85% seen once. Sequences were obtained from PBMCs. The receptors originated from a man aged 50 or older in good health and CMV-seropositive.

The CDR3 DNA reads TGCAGCGTCCAAACGAGCCAGACTAGCGTAACGGTATCGCAGTATTTT. Translation: CSVQTSQTSVTVSQYF. The chain recombines TRBV29-1 with TRBJ2-3, with 8 bases aligning to TRBD2. The CDR3 is 16 amino acids. Germline CDR1 and CDR2: SQVTM and ANQGSEA. Trimming cost V 6 bases and J 10 bases; bases outside gene matches: 21.

This chain uses TRBV7-9 with TRBJ2-6, with D possibly being TRBD2 (5 bases). This CDR3 contains 17 residues. V dropped 5 bases and J dropped 0 bases, with 14 bases sitting between them. Germline V gene data show CDR1 as SEHNR and CDR2 as FQNEAQ (reference sequence). CDR3 bases: TGTGCCAGCAGCCCCCCCGGGATTCTCTCTGGGGCCAACGTCCTGACTTTC. It encodes CASSPPGILSGANVLTF.

This chain links TRBV28 with TRBJ2-7; 10 bases are a match to TRBD1. V gave up 4 bases and J gave up 4 bases; unmatched junction bases: 10. Per germline, CDR1 MDHEN and CDR2 SYDVKM. This CDR3 spans 16 amino acids. This chain's CDR3 is CASSSPLLGQGYEQYF. The CDR3 coding sequence is TGTGCCAGCAGTTCCCCTCTTTTGGGACAGGGGTACGAGCAGTACTTC.

The chain recombines TRBV30 with TRBJ1-3, with D possibly TRBD1 on 5 matching bases. Germline lookup yields CDR1 GTSNPN and CDR2 SVGIG (reference sequence). V lost 7 bases and J 0 bases, leaving 16 bases between the germline ends. The CDR3 is 15 residues long. For the CDR3, the DNA is TGTGCCTCGGTGTCAGGGTATAGCTCTGGAAACACCATATATTTT. This encodes CASVSGYSSGNTIYF.

The chain joins TRBV28 to TRBJ2-3; D is perhaps TRBD2 (5 bases). CDR1 is MDHEN, CDR2 SYDVKM, per germline. CDR3 size: 11 residues. V was cut by 7 bases and J by 6 bases, with 8 bases left in between. CDR3 loop: CASNIADTQYF. CDR3 nucleotide sequence: TGTGCCAGCAATATAGCGGATACGCAGTATTTT.

The chain is built from TRBV4-2 and TRBJ2-3; 10 bases align to TRBD2. Germline CDR1 LGHNA, CDR2 YNFKEQ. This CDR3 comprises 16 residues. V lost 4 bases, J lost 6 bases, and 10 bases stayed unmatched. CDR3 sequence: CASSRDLAGVRDTQYF. Here the CDR3 DNA reads TGTGCCAGCAGCCGAGATCTAGCGGGAGTGAGGGATACGCAGTATTTT.

The chain links TRBV9 to TRBJ2-3; 10 nucleotides align to TRBD2. Germline CDR1 reads SGDLS; CDR2 reads YYNGEE. This CDR3 contains 16 residues. V lost 4 bases, J lost 2 bases, and 7 bases stayed unmatched. The CDR3 loop reads CASSISSGRPTDTQYF. Written as DNA, the CDR3 is TGTGCCAGCAGCATTTCTAGCGGGAGACCCACAGATACGCAGTATTTT.

This sequence joins TRBV6-1 and TRBJ1-4; 10 nucleotides line up with TRBD1. V lost 6 bases to trimming and J lost 7 bases; unmatched junction nucleotides: 5. Germline V gene data show CDR1 as MNHNS and CDR2 as SASEGT. The length of the CDR3 is 14 residues. The CDR3 bases are TGTGCCAGCAGCGGGACAGGGGCGGGTGAAAAACTGTTTTTT. This gives the protein CASSGTGAGEKLFF.

The CDR3, as DNA: TGTGCCAGCAGCGCCATTAGCGGGAGTGGAGAGACCCAGTACTTC. Its protein is CASSAISGSGETQYF. The V gene is TRBV9, the J gene TRBJ2-5, with 9 bases identical to TRBD2. Per the germline V gene, CDR1 is SGDLS and CDR2 is YYNGEE. V shed 3 bases and J 4 bases; nucleotides not matched to a gene: 7. CDR3 length equals 15 residues.

As concerns this clone: Because the CDR3 is missing its conserved closing phenylalanine or tryptophan, this is likely a read error. This CDR3 is CASSRDTEAFL. The CDR3 DNA is TGCGCCAGCAGCCGGGACACTGAAGCTTTCCTT. V usage is TRBV4-1 and J usage is TRBJ1-1, with D unresolved. The CDR3 has 11 residues. Trimming took 4 bases from V and 3 from J, leaving 3 bases between them. Germline CDR1 is MGHRA and CDR2 is YSYEKL.